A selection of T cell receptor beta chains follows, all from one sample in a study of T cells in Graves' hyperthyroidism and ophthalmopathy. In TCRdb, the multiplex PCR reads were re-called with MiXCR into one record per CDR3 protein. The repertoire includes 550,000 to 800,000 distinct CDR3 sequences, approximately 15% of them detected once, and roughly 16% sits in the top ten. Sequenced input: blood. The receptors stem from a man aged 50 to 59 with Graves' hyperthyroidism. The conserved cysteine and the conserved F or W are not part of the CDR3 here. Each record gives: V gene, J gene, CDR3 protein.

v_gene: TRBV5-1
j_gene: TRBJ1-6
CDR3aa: ASSLDGPTNSPLH

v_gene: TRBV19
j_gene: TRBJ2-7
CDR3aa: ASSILAGQSYEQY

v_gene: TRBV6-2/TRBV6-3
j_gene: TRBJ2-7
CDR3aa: ASSSTGTSGSEQY

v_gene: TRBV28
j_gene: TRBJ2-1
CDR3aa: ASSLRVPPNEQF

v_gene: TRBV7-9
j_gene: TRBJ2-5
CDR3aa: ASSSVSGAETQY

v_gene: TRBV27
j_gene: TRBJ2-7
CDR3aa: ASSLLGGQTYEQY

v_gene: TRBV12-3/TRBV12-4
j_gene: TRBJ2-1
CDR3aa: ASSYGNEQF

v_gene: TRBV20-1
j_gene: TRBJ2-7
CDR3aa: SVNVPWMAPYEQY

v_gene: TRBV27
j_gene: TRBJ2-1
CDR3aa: ASSLQRIDEQF

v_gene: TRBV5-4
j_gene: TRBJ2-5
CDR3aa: ASSLEGPRRETHY

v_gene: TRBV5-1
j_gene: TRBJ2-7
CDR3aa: ARTGGIEQY

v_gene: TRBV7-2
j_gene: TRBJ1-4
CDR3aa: ASSPWDRRTNEKLF

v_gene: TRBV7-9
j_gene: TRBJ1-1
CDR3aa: ASSFTPGHPNTEAF

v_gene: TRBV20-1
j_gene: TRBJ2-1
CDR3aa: SARDLRRSWPDNEQF

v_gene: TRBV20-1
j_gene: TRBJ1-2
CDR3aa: SARKGWDRVYGYT

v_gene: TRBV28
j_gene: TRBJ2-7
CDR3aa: ASSGGDSFYYEQY

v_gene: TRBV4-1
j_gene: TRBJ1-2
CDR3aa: ASSQDQELYGYT

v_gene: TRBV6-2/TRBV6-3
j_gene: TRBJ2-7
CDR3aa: ASSRPLGEQY

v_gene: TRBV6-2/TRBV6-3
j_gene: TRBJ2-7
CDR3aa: ASSSALGYYEQY

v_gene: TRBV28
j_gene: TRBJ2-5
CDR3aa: ASSLGQGTLEETQY

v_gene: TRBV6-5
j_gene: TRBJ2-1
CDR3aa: ASSYRTGGREQF

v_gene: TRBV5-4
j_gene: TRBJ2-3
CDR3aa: ASTSNPGLAGVRTDTQY

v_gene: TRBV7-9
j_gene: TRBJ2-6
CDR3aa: ASSSDRGRSGANVLT

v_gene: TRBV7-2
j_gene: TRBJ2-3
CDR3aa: ASSRSSSGRAPDTQY

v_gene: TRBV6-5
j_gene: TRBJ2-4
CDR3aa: ASSYREPSDSLAKNIQY

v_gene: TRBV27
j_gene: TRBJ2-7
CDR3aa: ASSRLVGFYEQY

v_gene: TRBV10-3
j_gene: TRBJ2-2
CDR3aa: ATRTGPTGELF

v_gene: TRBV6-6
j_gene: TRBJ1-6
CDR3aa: ASSYSRGGGSPLH

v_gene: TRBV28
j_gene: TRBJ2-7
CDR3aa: ASSLFVTQHYEQY

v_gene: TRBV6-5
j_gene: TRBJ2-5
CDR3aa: ASSYGPGTGQETQY

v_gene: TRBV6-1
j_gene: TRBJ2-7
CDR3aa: ASSEGTGGYEQY

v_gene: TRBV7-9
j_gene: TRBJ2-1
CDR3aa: ASTLGDSLFAWDEQF

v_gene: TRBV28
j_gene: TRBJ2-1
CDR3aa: ASVDGQGAFGEQF

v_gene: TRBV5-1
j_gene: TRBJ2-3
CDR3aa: ASSPSTGSTDTQY